This T cell receptor (beta chain) was sequenced for a study of cytomegalovirus exposure and HLA in healthy donors. Study-level points and caveats: With later analysis, a missense DCLRE1C variant became linked to TCR beta V- and J-gene trimming. Fewer N-insertions (relative to the approximately 700-donor mean) were reportedly seen in an Asian-associated ancestry cluster in a later analysis. Previously analyzed data showed that most TCR beta V segments were productive at a frequency of about 87% or about 30%. Among TCR beta chains, those listed as cytomegalovirus-associated numbered around 180.

Amplification used 60 Vbeta primers and 13 Jbeta primers. Profiled with immunoSEQ multiplex PCR; TCRdb holds only in-frame clones, not every one. The sample has over 90,000 clones, around 61% seen once. With regard to this clone: Its target is not known.

The TCR originated in a woman between 50 and 59 years old in good health and CMV-seronegative. Material for sequencing was PBMCs.

The CDR3 spells CASNNGASYEQYF. DNA for the CDR3: TGTGCCAGCAATAATGGGGCATCCTACGAGCAGTACTTC. V and J are TRBV28 and TRBJ2-7; TRBD1 might be the D (5 bases). From germline, CDR1 is MDHEN and CDR2 SYDVKM. Trimming left V 7 bases short and J 1 base short, with 11 bases between. The CDR3 is 13 amino acids.